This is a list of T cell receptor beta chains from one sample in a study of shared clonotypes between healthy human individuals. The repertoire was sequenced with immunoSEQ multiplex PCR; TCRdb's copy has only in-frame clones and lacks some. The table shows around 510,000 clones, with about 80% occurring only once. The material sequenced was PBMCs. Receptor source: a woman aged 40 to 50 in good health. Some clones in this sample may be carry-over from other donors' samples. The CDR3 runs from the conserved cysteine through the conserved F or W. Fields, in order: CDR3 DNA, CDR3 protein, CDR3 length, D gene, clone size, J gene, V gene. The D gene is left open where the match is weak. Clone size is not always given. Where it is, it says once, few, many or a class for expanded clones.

DNA: TGTGCCAGCAGTGCGAGAAGGGGTGGGACCGGGGAGCTGTTTTTT
CDR3: CASSARRGGTGELFF
length: 15
D: -
size: -
J: TRBJ2-2
V: TRBV2

DNA: TGTGCCAGCAGCCAAGTAGGCAAACTGTTTTTT
CDR3: CASSQVGKLFF
length: 11
D: -
size: few
J: TRBJ1-4
V: TRBV14

DNA: TGTGCCAGCAGTTCGGGCAGTCAGCCCCAGCATTTT
CDR3: CASSSGSQPQHF
length: 12
D: -
size: -
J: TRBJ1-5
V: TRBV6-5

DNA: TGTGCCAGCTCACCGGGAATCGGTCAGCCCCAGCATTTT
CDR3: CASSPGIGQPQHF
length: 13
D: -
size: -
J: TRBJ1-5
V: TRBV18

DNA: TGTGCCAGCAGCTTGGGCGGATTGTACAATGAGCAGTTCTTC
CDR3: CASSLGGLYNEQFF
length: 14
D: -
size: once
J: TRBJ2-1
V: TRBV7-9

DNA: TGCGCCAGCAGCCGGACAGGCGGGGACACTGAAGCTTTCTTT
CDR3: CASSRTGGDTEAFF
length: 14
D: TRBD1
size: -
J: TRBJ1-1
V: TRBV10-1

DNA: TGTGCCAGCAGTGAAGCGCTTTTCGGGAGTTCTCGTAAGGTGCAGTACTTC
CDR3: CASSEALFGSSRKVQYF
length: 17
D: -
size: -
J: TRBJ2-7
V: TRBV2

DNA: TGTGCCAGCTCACCACAAAGCGGGCTGTCCTACGAGCAGTACTTC
CDR3: CASSPQSGLSYEQYF
length: 15
D: -
size: -
J: TRBJ2-7
V: TRBV18

DNA: TGTGCCAGCAGCTCCTCTCTCGAACCCCTCACAGATACGCAGTATTTT
CDR3: CASSSSLEPLTDTQYF
length: 16
D: -
size: -
J: TRBJ2-3
V: TRBV11-2

DNA: TGTGCCAGCTCACCACCATCCGTAGCCAAAAACATTCAGTACTTC
CDR3: CASSPPSVAKNIQYF
length: 15
D: -
size: -
J: TRBJ2-4
V: TRBV18

DNA: TGTGCCAGCAGCCAAGCACTAGCCGCGAACACCGGGGAGCTGTTTTTT
CDR3: CASSQALAANTGELFF
length: 16
D: -
size: once
J: TRBJ2-2
V: TRBV4-2

DNA: TGTGCCAGCAGTTTAAGCGCGGCGGGAGGGTCCACAGATACGCAGTATTTT
CDR3: CASSLSAAGGSTDTQYF
length: 17
D: TRBD2
size: -
J: TRBJ2-3
V: TRBV28

DNA: TGTGCCAGCAGTGGTGAGAGCGGGGGGTCCTACGAGCAGTACTTC
CDR3: CASSGESGGSYEQYF
length: 15
D: TRBD2
size: many
J: TRBJ2-7
V: TRBV6-1

DNA: TGTGCCAGCCTTTCTTTTAGGACAGGGGGAGTAAATGAGCAGTTCTTC
CDR3: CASLSFRTGGVNEQFF
length: 16
D: TRBD1
size: -
J: TRBJ2-1
V: TRBV28

DNA: TGCAGCGTTCTGGACGGCAGGGCCGAGGCTTTCTTT
CDR3: CSVLDGRAEAFF
length: 12
D: -
size: -
J: TRBJ1-1
V: TRBV29-1

DNA: TGTGCCAGTAGAGGGGGCCGGTACTATGGCTACACCTTC
CDR3: CASRGGRYYGYTF
length: 13
D: TRBD1
size: -
J: TRBJ1-2
V: TRBV19

DNA: TGTGCCAGCAGCCAGCCCCCTGGGGCCAACGTCCTGACTTTC
CDR3: CASSQPPGANVLTF
length: 14
D: -
size: -
J: TRBJ2-6
V: TRBV7-9

DNA: TGTGCCAGCAGTTCGCCAGGGGAGGGCACCGGGGAGCTGTTTTTT
CDR3: CASSSPGEGTGELFF
length: 15
D: -
size: -
J: TRBJ2-2
V: TRBV28

DNA: TGTGCCAGCCATTTCCCGGGACAAGCTAACTATGGCTACACCTTC
CDR3: CASHFPGQANYGYTF
length: 15
D: -
size: -
J: TRBJ1-2
V: TRBV6-1

DNA: TGCAGCGTTGAAGAATCGGGCTTGCCTCTCCAGTACTTC
CDR3: CSVEESGLPLQYF
length: 13
D: -
size: once
J: TRBJ2-5
V: TRBV29-1

DNA: TGTGCCAGCAGCTTAGATCCAGGGGAGACCCAGTACTTC
CDR3: CASSLDPGETQYF
length: 13
D: -
size: -
J: TRBJ2-5
V: TRBV7-2

DNA: TGTGCCAGCAGTCCCCAGGGGCCCTATGGCTACACCTTC
CDR3: CASSPQGPYGYTF
length: 13
D: -
size: -
J: TRBJ1-2
V: TRBV27

DNA: TGTGCCAGCAGCTTTACACAGGGTTGGGATGAAAAACTGTTTTTT
CDR3: CASSFTQGWDEKLFF
length: 15
D: -
size: -
J: TRBJ1-4
V: TRBV7-2

DNA: TGTGCCAGCAGCCACGACACGCAGCAAGAGACCCAGTACTTC
CDR3: CASSHDTQQETQYF
length: 14
D: -
size: -
J: TRBJ2-5
V: TRBV11-2

DNA: TGTGCCAGCAGGCCCCTTTTGCGACGGGGCCAGTACTTC
CDR3: CASRPLLRRGQYF
length: 13
D: -
size: -
J: TRBJ2-5
V: TRBV28

DNA: TGTGCCAGCAGCTTGGAAGGGGGGAACACTGAAGCTTTCTTT
CDR3: CASSLEGGNTEAFF
length: 14
D: -
size: -
J: TRBJ1-1
V: TRBV5-5

DNA: TGTGCCTCATACCGGGACCGGGGGAAGGCTTTCTTT
CDR3: CASYRDRGKAFF
length: 12
D: -
size: -
J: TRBJ1-1
V: TRBV30

DNA: TGTGCCAGCAGTGAAGCCGAGGGAAGTGGCTACACCTTC
CDR3: CASSEAEGSGYTF
length: 13
D: -
size: -
J: TRBJ1-2
V: TRBV2

DNA: TGTGCCAGCAGTCGCGACGTCGGCGGGAGGGCCGTGCAGTACTTC
CDR3: CASSRDVGGRAVQYF
length: 15
D: TRBD2
size: few
J: TRBJ2-7
V: TRBV6-5

DNA: TGTGCCAGCAGCTTAGGGATTAGCGGGAGCAATGAGCAGTTCTTC
CDR3: CASSLGISGSNEQFF
length: 15
D: TRBD2
size: -
J: TRBJ2-1
V: TRBV7-3

DNA: TGTGCCTGGAGCCCCGGGGGGGGGCAAGAGACCCAGTACTTC
CDR3: CAWSPGGGQETQYF
length: 14
D: TRBD2
size: -
J: TRBJ2-5
V: TRBV30

DNA: TGTGCCAGCAGCTTGCCTAGTGGGAGAGATACGCAGTATTTT
CDR3: CASSLPSGRDTQYF
length: 14
D: -
size: -
J: TRBJ2-3
V: TRBV5-4

DNA: TGTGCCAGCAGCCACGGGACTTTCCGAGGAGATACGCAGTATTTT
CDR3: CASSHGTFRGDTQYF
length: 15
D: -
size: -
J: TRBJ2-3
V: TRBV11-2

DNA: TGTGCCAGTAGTCCGGACCTCCCGGCTAACACCGGGGAGCTGTTTTTT
CDR3: CASSPDLPANTGELFF
length: 16
D: -
size: -
J: TRBJ2-2
V: TRBV19

DNA: TGTGCCAGCAGTATATATTCCGGGCCTCAAAGAGGGCAGTTCTTC
CDR3: CASSIYSGPQRGQFF
length: 15
D: -
size: -
J: TRBJ2-1
V: TRBV28

DNA: TGTGCCAGCAGCCAGAGGAGGGGCGCAACTAATGAAAAACTGTTTTTT
CDR3: CASSQRRGATNEKLFF
length: 16
D: -
size: -
J: TRBJ1-4
V: TRBV2

DNA: TGTGCCTGGAGTTACGTAGGACTAGCGGGAGGGCGGAATGAGCAGTTCTTC
CDR3: CAWSYVGLAGGRNEQFF
length: 17
D: TRBD2
size: -
J: TRBJ2-1
V: TRBV30

DNA: TGTGCCAGCTCACCGTGGAGTGGCAATCAGCCCCAGCATTTT
CDR3: CASSPWSGNQPQHF
length: 14
D: -
size: -
J: TRBJ1-5
V: TRBV18

DNA: TGTGCCAGCAGCTCTCAGAACACTGAAGCTTTCTTT
CDR3: CASSSQNTEAFF
length: 12
D: -
size: -
J: TRBJ1-1
V: TRBV11-2

DNA: TGTGCCAGCAGTACCAGGAACACCGGGGAGCTGTTTTTC
CDR3: CASSTRNTGELFF
length: 13
D: -
size: -
J: TRBJ2-2
V: TRBV27